This passage covers 2 T cell receptor beta chains from one sample sequenced in a study of T cell changes during pregnancy in multiple sclerosis (dated by TCRdb to about 2019). The library came from the immunoSEQ multiplex PCR assay. As stored in TCRdb, this immuneACCESS dataset retains in-frame rearrangements with V and J assigned. A fraction of the clones does not appear; measured against another copy, unresolved V genes explain less than half of the discrepancy, and the remainder lacks a known reason. The sample table shows fewer than 85,000 clones, and around 92% are seen once. The ten largest clonotypes hold 2.3% of the sample. The sample consisted of peripheral blood, taken before pregnancy. Receptor source: a female donor with multiple sclerosis, enrolled in a pregnancy study.

The chain carries TRBV6-5 and TRBJ2-1; TRBD2 agrees at 13 bases. This CDR3 has 14 amino acids. V trimming: 8 bases; J trimming: 7 bases; junction bases outside the gene matches: 5. Germline CDR1 MNHEY, CDR2 SVGAGI. The CDR3 sequence: CASRTSGRGNEQFF. For the CDR3, the DNA is TGTGCCAGCCGCACTAGCGGGAGGGGGAATGAGCAGTTCTTC.

A note on this clone: One end of the junction is discordant with germline, which a read error may explain. The rearrangement uses TRBV5-4 and TRBJ2-1; 8 bases line up with TRBD2. The CDR3 has 12 residues. Germline-derived CDR1 and CDR2 are SGHNT and YYREEE (reference sequence). CDR3 protein: CASSGTSGDLIF. CDR3 nucleotides: TGTGCCAGCAGCGGTACTAGCGGCGATTTAATCTTC.